The 28 T cell receptor beta chains listed next were all sequenced from one sample in a study of technical replicates of blood from four donors. The repertoire was sequenced with immunoSEQ multiplex PCR; TCRdb's copy has only in-frame clones and lacks some. The sample holds approximately 97,000 clones, about 95% seen once. The sample taken for sequencing was T cells isolated from PBMCs. These receptors were collected from a human donor in good health.

CDR3 DNA sequence: TGTGCCAGCTCACCTATCACCGGGACTAGCGACAATGAGCAGTTCTTC. This translates into CASSPITGTSDNEQFF. The chain has TRBV18 and TRBJ2-1; 10 bases align to TRBD2. Looked up from germline, CDR1 is KGHSH and CDR2 is LQKENI. The ends lost 3 bases at V and 5 bases at J; junction bases unmatched: 7. CDR3 length: 16 residues.

V usage is TRBV5-1 and J usage is TRBJ1-2, with D uncertain. The CDR3 sequence is 15 residues long. CDR1 and CDR2 from the germline V gene are SGHRS and YFSETQ. Trimming left V 1 base short and J 4 bases short, with 14 bases between. CDR3 protein: CASSLRQDMSYGYTF. The CDR3 region has the DNA TGCGCCAGCAGCTTGCGCCAGGATATGAGCTATGGCTACACCTTC.

The chain links TRBV5-5 to TRBJ2-7; possibly TRBD2 for D (6 bases). The CDR3 is 16 residues long. From germline, CDR1 is SGHKS and CDR2 YYEKEE (reference sequence). V was shortened by 5 bases and J by 1 base, with 19 bases between the two germline ends. The CDR3 sequence: CASREGGLADSYEQYF. CDR3 sequence (DNA): TGTGCCAGCAGGGAGGGAGGTCTAGCTGATTCCTACGAGCAGTACTTC.

This chain links TRBV6-5 with TRBJ2-7, with 7 bases fitting TRBD1. The CDR3 has 15 amino acids. CDR1 and CDR2 from the germline V gene are MNHEY and SVGAGI. The J segment lost 0 bases and the V segment lost 2 bases, leaving 4 bases of the junction unmatched. The CDR3 is CASSYRTGNSYEQYF. DNA of the CDR3: TGTGCCAGCAGTTACCGGACAGGAAACTCCTACGAGCAGTACTTC.

J is TRBJ2-1 and V is TRBV29-1; 10 bases align to TRBD1. V lost 6 bases and J lost 7; bases outside the gene matches: 12. From germline, CDR1 is SQVTM and CDR2 ANQGSEA. This CDR3 is built from 15 residues. This CDR3 reads CSVTRQGARLNEQFF. CDR3 DNA sequence: TGCAGCGTCACGAGACAGGGGGCGCGTCTTAATGAGCAGTTCTTC.

This rearrangement joins TRBV4-3 to TRBJ2-7; D might be TRBD1 (6 bases). Per germline, CDR1 LGHNA and CDR2 YSLEER. This CDR3 is built from 15 residues. Trimming stripped 0 bases from V and 6 bases from J, with 15 bases between. The CDR3 coding sequence is TGCGCCAGCAGCCAAGATCCAGGGGCCCCCAGCGAGCAGTACTTC. Its protein product is CASSQDPGAPSEQYF.

This chain links TRBV27 with TRBJ2-3; 9 bases line up with TRBD2. CDR1 MNHEY and CDR2 SMNVEV come from the germline V gene (reference sequence). CDR3 size: 14 residues. The J segment lost 2 bases and the V segment lost 10 bases, leaving 7 bases of the junction unmatched. The CDR3 sequence is CATYSGLATDTQYF. The CDR3 DNA reads TGTGCCACTTACTCGGGACTAGCCACAGATACGCAGTATTTT.

The V gene is TRBV6-6, the J gene TRBJ2-1; 9 bases are a match to TRBD2. The V gene's germline CDR1 is MNHNY and CDR2 SVGAGI (reference sequence). V was clipped by 5 bases and J by 4 bases; unmatched bases: 6. The CDR3 consists of 15 residues. The CDR3: CASSAPSGAYNEQFF. The CDR3 nucleotides read TGTGCCAGCAGTGCTCCTAGCGGGGCATACAATGAGCAGTTCTTC.

The rearrangement links TRBV6-5 to TRBJ2-3; 10 bases agree with TRBD2. CDR1 is MNHEY, CDR2 SVGAGI, per germline. The CDR3 spans 15 residues. V lost 6 bases to trimming and J lost 4 bases; unmatched junction nucleotides: 7. The CDR3 protein is CASSRLAGGSDTQYF. DNA of the CDR3: TGTGCCAGCAGCCGACTAGCGGGCGGGTCAGATACGCAGTATTTT.

The chain couples TRBV6-5 to TRBJ2-7, with D tentatively TRBD2 (5 bases). CDR3 length equals 14 residues. Trimming removed 6 bases from V and 7 bases from J, with 19 bases in between. Germline loops: CDR1 MNHEY, CDR2 SVGAGI. The chain's CDR3 is CASRVGGARAEQYF. The CDR3 DNA reads as TGTGCCAGCAGGGTTGGAGGAGCGAGGGCAGAGCAGTACTTC.

V and J are TRBV30 and TRBJ2-7; 7 bases map to TRBD1. The junction had 7 bases not matched to a gene; V was cut back by 4 bases and J by 4 bases. The CDR3 sequence is 13 residues long. Germline CDR1 and CDR2: GTSNPN and SVGIG (reference sequence). The DNA for the CDR3 is TGTGCCTGGATGAGGACAGGTCTTTACGAGCAGTACTTC. This gives the protein CAWMRTGLYEQYF.

This rearrangement joins TRBV5-4 to TRBJ2-5; weak D call: TRBD2 (6 bases). The J call may be faulty, since TRBJ2-7 better matches the DNA end. In germline, CDR1 is SGHNT, CDR2 YYREEE (reference sequence). The CDR3 length is 16 residues. As DNA, the CDR3 is TGTGCCAGCAGCTTGGGGGGAGGTGGGCGGATCTACGAGCAGTACTTC. Encoded protein: CASSLGGGGRIYEQYF.

Worth noting for this clone: Germline is not matched at one junction end, which may reflect a read error. The rearrangement uses TRBV19 and TRBJ2-1, with a tentative D call TRBD2 (6 bases). The CDR3 length is 14 residues. Germline values: CDR1 LNHDA, CDR2 SQIVND (reference sequence). CDR3 sequence reads: CASNRLGKPNEQFF. The CDR3 nucleotides are TGTGCCTCTAACCGACTAGGAAAGCCCAATGAGCAATTCTTC.

This chain uses TRBV30 with TRBJ1-2, with D unresolved. The CDR3 loop spans 8 amino acids. Per the germline V gene, CDR1 is GTSNPN and CDR2 is SVGIG (reference sequence). The CDR3 loop reads CGSYGYTF. The CDR3 DNA reads TGTGGCAGCTATGGCTACACCTTC.

The chain couples TRBV10-3 to TRBJ2-7; TRBD1 aligns across 12 bases. The CDR3 consists of 13 residues. Unmatched junction bases numbered 6, after V lost 8 bases and J lost 7 bases. Germline-derived CDR1 and CDR2 are ENHRY and SYGVKD. In DNA form, the CDR3 reads TGTGCCATCGCGGGACAGGGGGCGGAGGAGCAGTACTTC. Protein product: CAIAGQGAEEQYF.

J is TRBJ2-7 and V is TRBV7-2; D remains unclear. Germline CDR1 is SGHTA and CDR2 is FQGNSA. The CDR3 spans 13 residues. V lost 3 bases and J lost 0, with 6 bases in between. CDR3 in DNA: TGTGCCAGCAGCTTCGTTAGCTCCTACGAGCAGTACTTC. It is translated as CASSFVSSYEQYF. The entire variable domain, with the rest obtained from reference TRBV7-2 and TRBJ2-7, is as follows: GAGVSQSPSNKVTEKGKDVELRCDPISGHTALYWYRQSLGQGLEFLIYFQGNSAPDKSGLPSDRFSAERTGGSVSTLTIQRTQQEDSAVYLCASSFVSSYEQYFGPGTRLTVT.

This chain uses TRBV7-2 with TRBJ2-7, with D perhaps TRBD1 (5 bases). Looked up from germline, CDR1 is SGHTA and CDR2 is FQGNSA. There are 17 residues in the CDR3. Trimming pared 7 bases from V and 0 bases from J, leaving 22 bases between. CDR3 nucleotide sequence: TGTGCCAGCACCAAAGCCCCAGGGTCCTCCTTCTCCTACGAGCAGTACTTC. Translation gives CASTKAPGSSFSYEQYF.

The V call is TRBV9, the J call TRBJ2-1, with 9 bases lining up with TRBD2. V lost 0 bases and J lost 2; bases outside the gene matches: 3. The germline gives CDR1 SGDLS, CDR2 YYNGEE. The CDR3 totals 16 residues. CDR3 amino acids: CASSVGSSGAYNEQFF. The CDR3 DNA sequence: TGTGCCAGCAGCGTAGGATCTAGCGGGGCCTACAATGAGCAGTTCTTC.

V and J are TRBV7-2 and TRBJ1-5; tentatively, D is TRBD1 (5 bases). The ends were cut back, 8 bases at V and 6 bases at J, with 20 bases in the middle. The CDR3 consists of 15 residues. Germline V gene data show CDR1 as SGHTA and CDR2 as FQGNSA. In DNA form, the CDR3 reads TGTGCCAGCGGACCGAATACAGGTTCGAGTCAGCCCCAGCATTTT. Translation gives CASGPNTGSSQPQHF.

V usage is TRBV19 and J usage is TRBJ1-1; D possibly corresponds to TRBD1 (5 bases). CDR1 and CDR2 (germline): LNHDA, SQIVND (reference sequence). The CDR3 is 14 amino acids. The V end lost 7 bases, the J end lost 4 bases, and 16 bases lay between the germline ends. CDR3 sequence: CASTVMGTGTEAFF. CDR3 in DNA: TGTGCCAGTACAGTTATGGGAACAGGCACTGAAGCTTTCTTT.

The chain combines TRBV2 with TRBJ1-2, with 7 bases identical to TRBD1. The CDR3 length is 14 residues. The germline CDR1 and CDR2 sequences are SNHLY and FYNNEI. V shed 2 bases and J 6 bases; nucleotides not matched to a gene: 6. This chain's CDR3 is CASSERRGQNGYTF. CDR3 coding DNA: TGTGCCAGCAGTGAAAGGAGGGGACAGAATGGCTACACCTTC.

This sequence joins TRBV27 and TRBJ1-2; D unresolved. The germline V and J ends were trimmed by 2 bases and 6 bases, with 13 bases remaining between them. Germline CDR1 is MNHEY and CDR2 is SMNVEV (reference sequence). CDR3 length: 14 residues. CDR3: CASSLRTHLNGYTF. The CDR3 region has the DNA TGTGCCAGCAGTTTACGTACTCATCTAAATGGCTACACCTTC.

The chain combines TRBV2 with TRBJ1-4, with D perhaps matching TRBD1 (5 bases). V lost 5 bases to trimming and J lost 4 bases, with 8 bases between them. Germline CDR1 and CDR2: SNHLY and FYNNEI. The CDR3 consists of 13 residues. This CDR3 is CASSRDYNEKLFF. CDR3 nucleotides: TGTGCCAGCAGTCGGGACTATAATGAAAAACTGTTTTTT.

This CDR3 reads CASSLSGRPTDTQYF. The CDR3 nucleotides read TGTGCCAGCAGCTTGAGCGGGAGGCCCACAGATACGCAGTATTTT. V gene TRBV7-9 combines with J gene TRBJ2-3, with TRBD2 matching over 9 bases. The germline V gene encodes CDR1 SEHNR and CDR2 FQNEAQ (reference sequence). The CDR3 is 15 residues long. V lost 3 bases and J lost 2; bases outside the gene matches: 3.

This sequence joins TRBV19 and TRBJ2-7; the D gene is possibly TRBD1 (5 bases). Germline CDR1 reads LNHDA; CDR2 reads SQIVND (reference sequence). V dropped 3 bases and J dropped 2 bases, with 20 bases sitting between them. The CDR3 extends over 17 amino acids. The CDR3 coding sequence is TGTGCCAGTAGTATCCACTCTACAGGCCGCCAGACCTACGAGCAGTACTTC. This gives the protein CASSIHSTGRQTYEQYF.

This clone was detected only once. The genes are TRBV27 and TRBJ2-6; D uncertain. The CDR3 runs 15 residues. V dropped 3 bases and J dropped 0 bases, with 6 bases sitting between them. The V gene's germline CDR1 is MNHEY and CDR2 SMNVEV (reference sequence). The CDR3 sequence is CASSFYSSGANVLTF. The CDR3 bases are TGTGCCAGCAGTTTTTATAGCTCTGGGGCCAACGTCCTGACTTTC.

The rearrangement joins TRBV4-1 to TRBJ1-4, with 7 bases that match TRBD1. The CDR3 runs 16 residues. Trimming removed 4 bases from V and 1 base from J; junction bases left unmatched: 6. CDR1 and CDR2 (germline): MGHRA, YSYEKL. The CDR3 coding sequence is TGCGCCAGCAGCCTTCACAGGGGAGGAACTAATGAAAAACTGTTTTTT. Translation: CASSLHRGGTNEKLFF.

The chain combines TRBV19 with TRBJ1-5; 8 bases agree with TRBD1. Per germline, CDR1 LNHDA and CDR2 SQIVND (reference sequence). The length of the CDR3 is 15 residues. V trimming: 2 bases; J trimming: 4 bases; junction bases outside the gene matches: 4. The CDR3 sequence is CASSILRTGNQPQHF. The CDR3 coding sequence is TGTGCCAGTAGTATACTACGGACAGGGAATCAGCCCCAGCATTTT.